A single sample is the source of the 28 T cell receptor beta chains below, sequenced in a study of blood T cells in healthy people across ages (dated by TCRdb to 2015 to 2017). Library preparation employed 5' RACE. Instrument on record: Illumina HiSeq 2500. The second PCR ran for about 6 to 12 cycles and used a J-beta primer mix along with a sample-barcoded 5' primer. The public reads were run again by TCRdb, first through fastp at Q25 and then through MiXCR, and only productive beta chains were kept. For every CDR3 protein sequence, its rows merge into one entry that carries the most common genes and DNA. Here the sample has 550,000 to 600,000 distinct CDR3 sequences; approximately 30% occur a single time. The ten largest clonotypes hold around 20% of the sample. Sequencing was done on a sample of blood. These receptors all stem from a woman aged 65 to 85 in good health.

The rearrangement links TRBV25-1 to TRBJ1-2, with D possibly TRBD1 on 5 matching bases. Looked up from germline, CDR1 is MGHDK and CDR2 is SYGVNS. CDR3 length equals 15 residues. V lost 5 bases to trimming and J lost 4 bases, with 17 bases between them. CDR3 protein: CASSHADTGGYGYTF. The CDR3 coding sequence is TGTGCCAGCAGTCACGCAGACACCGGGGGCTATGGCTACACCTTC.

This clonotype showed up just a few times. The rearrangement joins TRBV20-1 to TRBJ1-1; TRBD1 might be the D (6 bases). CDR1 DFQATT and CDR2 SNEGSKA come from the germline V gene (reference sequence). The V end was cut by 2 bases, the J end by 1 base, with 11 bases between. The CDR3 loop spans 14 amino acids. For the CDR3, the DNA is TGCAGTGCTAGATTGGCAGGGGCGAACACTGAAGCTTTCTTT. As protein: CSARLAGANTEAFF.

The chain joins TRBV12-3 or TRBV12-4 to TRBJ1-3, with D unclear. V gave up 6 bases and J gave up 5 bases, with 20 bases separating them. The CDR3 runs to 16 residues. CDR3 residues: CASSPESRLIRNTIYF. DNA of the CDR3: TGTGCCAGCAGCCCTGAAAGCCGGTTAATACGAAACACCATATATTTT.

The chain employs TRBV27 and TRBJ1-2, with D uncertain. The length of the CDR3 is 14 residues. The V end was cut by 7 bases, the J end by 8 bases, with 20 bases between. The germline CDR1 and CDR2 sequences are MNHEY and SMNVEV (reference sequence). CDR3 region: CASIRLAGEWGYTF. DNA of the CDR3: TGTGCCAGCATAAGGTTAGCCGGCGAGTGGGGCTACACCTTC.

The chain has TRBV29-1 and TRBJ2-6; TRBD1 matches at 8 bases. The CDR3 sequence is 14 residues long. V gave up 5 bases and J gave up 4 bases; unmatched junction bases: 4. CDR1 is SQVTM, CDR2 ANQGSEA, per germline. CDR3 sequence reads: CSVNRGTGANVLTF. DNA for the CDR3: TGCAGCGTTAACAGGGGGACCGGGGCCAACGTCCTGACTTTC. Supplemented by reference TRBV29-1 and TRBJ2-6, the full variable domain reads SAVISQKPSRDICQRGTSLTIQCQVDSQVTMMFWYRQQPGQSLTLIATANQGSEATYESGFVIDKFPISRPNLTFSTLTVSNMSPEDSSIYLCSVNRGTGANVLTFGAGSRLTVL.

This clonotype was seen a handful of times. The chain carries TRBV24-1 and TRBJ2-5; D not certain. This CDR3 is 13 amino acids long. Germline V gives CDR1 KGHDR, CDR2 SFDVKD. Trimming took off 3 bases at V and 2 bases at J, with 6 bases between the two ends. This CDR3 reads CATSDADQETQYF. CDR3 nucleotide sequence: TGTGCCACCAGTGATGCTGATCAAGAGACCCAGTACTTC.

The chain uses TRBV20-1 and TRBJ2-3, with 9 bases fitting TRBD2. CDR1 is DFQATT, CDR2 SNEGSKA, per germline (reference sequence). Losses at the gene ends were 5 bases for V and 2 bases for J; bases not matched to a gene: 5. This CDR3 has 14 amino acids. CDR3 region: CSAVAGATTDTQYF. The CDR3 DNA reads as TGCAGTGCTGTAGCGGGGGCGACCACAGATACGCAGTATTTT.

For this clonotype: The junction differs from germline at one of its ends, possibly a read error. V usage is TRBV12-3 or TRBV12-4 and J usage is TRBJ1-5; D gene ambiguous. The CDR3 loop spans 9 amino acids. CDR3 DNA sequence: TGTGCCAGCAGTCAGCCCCAGCATTTT. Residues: CASSQPQHF.

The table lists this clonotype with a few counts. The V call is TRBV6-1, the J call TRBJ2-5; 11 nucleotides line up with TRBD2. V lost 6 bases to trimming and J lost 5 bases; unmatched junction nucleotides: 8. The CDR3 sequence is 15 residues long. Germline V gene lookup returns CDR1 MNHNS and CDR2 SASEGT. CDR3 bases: TGTGCCAGCAGCCGGACTAGCGGGTTCGTGGAGACCCAGTACTTC. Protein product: CASSRTSGFVETQYF.

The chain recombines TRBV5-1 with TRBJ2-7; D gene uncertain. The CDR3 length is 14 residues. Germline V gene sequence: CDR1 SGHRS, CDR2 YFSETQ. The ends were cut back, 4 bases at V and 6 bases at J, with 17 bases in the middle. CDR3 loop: CASSLESLLGEQYF. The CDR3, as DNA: TGCGCCAGCAGCCTGGAATCGCTACTGGGCGAGCAGTACTTC.

This CDR3 is CASSSDQATNEKLFF. CDR3 DNA: TGTGCCAGCAGCTCTGACCAGGCAACTAATGAAAAACTGTTTTTT. The chain joins TRBV7-9 to TRBJ1-4; no reliable D call. The CDR3 runs to 15 residues. Germline loops: CDR1 SEHNR, CDR2 FQNEAQ (reference sequence). V gave up 4 bases and J gave up 0 bases, with 9 bases separating them.

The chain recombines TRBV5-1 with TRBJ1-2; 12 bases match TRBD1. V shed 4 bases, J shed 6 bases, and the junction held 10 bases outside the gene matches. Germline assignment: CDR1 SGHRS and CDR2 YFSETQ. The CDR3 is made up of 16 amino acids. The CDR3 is CASSPRGTGGFDGYTF. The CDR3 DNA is TGCGCCAGCAGCCCCCGGGGGACAGGGGGCTTTGATGGCTACACCTTC.

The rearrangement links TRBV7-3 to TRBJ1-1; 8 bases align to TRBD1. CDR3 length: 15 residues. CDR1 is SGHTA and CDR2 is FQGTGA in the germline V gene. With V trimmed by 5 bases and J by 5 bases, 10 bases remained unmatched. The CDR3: CASSLQGGVETEAFF. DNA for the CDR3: TGTGCCAGCAGCCTACAGGGGGGGGTGGAGACTGAAGCTTTCTTT.

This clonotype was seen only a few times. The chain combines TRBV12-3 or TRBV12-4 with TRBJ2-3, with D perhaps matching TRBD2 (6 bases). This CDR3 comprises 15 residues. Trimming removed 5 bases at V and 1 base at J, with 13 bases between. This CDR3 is CASSPGGRGTDTQYF. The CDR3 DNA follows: TGTGCCAGCAGTCCCGGGGGACGTGGCACAGATACGCAGTATTTT.

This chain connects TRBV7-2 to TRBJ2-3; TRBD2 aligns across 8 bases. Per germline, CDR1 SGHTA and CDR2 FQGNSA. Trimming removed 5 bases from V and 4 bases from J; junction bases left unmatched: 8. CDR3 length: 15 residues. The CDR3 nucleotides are TGTGCCAGCAGCCCTGTAGCGGGGAGGGCAGATACGCAGTATTTT. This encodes CASSPVAGRADTQYF.

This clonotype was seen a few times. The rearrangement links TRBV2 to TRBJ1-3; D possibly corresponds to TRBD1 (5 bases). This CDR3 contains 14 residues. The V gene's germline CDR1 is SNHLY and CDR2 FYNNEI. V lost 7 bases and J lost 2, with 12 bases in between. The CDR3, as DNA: TGTGCCAGCATGCAGGGTACTACTGGAAACACCATATATTTT. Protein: CASMQGTTGNTIYF.

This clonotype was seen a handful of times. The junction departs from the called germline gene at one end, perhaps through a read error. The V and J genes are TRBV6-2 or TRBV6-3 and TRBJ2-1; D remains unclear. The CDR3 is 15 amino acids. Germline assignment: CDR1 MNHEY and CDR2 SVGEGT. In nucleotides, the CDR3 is TGTGTCAGCAGTAGTAGTCTCCTCCTCTACAATGAGCAGTTCTTC. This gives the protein CVSSSSLLLYNEQFF.

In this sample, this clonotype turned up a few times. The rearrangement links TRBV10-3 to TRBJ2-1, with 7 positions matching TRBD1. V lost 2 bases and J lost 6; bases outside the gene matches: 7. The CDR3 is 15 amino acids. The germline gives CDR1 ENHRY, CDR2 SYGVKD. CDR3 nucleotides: TGTGCCATCAGTGAGAACAGGGGATCGTTCAATGAGCAGTTCTTC. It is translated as CAISENRGSFNEQFF.

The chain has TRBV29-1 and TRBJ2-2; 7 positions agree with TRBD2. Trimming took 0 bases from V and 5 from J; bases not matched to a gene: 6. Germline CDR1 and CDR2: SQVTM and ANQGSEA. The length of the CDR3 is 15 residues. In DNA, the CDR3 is TGCAGCGTTGAAGATCTTTCGGGGGGTACCGGGGAGCTGTTTTTT. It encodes CSVEDLSGGTGELFF.

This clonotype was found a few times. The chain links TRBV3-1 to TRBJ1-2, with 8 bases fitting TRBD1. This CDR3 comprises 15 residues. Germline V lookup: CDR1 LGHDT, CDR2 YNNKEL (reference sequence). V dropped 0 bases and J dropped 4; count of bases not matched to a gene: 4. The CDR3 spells CASSQDRTGPYGYTF. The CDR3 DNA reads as TGTGCCAGCAGCCAAGACAGGACAGGGCCCTATGGCTACACCTTC.

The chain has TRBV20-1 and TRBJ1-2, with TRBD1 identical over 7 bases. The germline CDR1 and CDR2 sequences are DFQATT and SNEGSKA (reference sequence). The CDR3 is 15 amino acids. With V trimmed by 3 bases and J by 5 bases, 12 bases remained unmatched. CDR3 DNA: TGCAGTGCTAGGGGCGGGACAGAGACGGTTTATGGCTACACCTTC. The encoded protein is CSARGGTETVYGYTF.

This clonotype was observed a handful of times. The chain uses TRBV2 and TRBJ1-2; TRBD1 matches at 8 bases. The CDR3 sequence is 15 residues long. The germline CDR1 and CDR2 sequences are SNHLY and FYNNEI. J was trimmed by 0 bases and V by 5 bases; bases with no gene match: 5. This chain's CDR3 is CASSSQGETNYGYTF. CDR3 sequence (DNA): TGTGCCAGCAGTTCACAGGGGGAGACTAACTATGGCTACACCTTC.

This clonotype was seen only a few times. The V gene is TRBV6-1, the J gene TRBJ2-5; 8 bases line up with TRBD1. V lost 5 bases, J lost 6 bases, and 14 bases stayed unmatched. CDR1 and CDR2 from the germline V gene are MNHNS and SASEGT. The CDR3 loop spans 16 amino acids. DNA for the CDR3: TGTGCCAGCAGTAGAGCCGGGACAGGACTAAAAAAGACCCAGTACTTC. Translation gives CASSRAGTGLKKTQYF.

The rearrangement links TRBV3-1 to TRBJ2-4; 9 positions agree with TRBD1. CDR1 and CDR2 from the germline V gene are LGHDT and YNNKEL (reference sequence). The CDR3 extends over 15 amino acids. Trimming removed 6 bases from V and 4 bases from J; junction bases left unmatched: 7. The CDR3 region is CASSHTGQGKNIQYF. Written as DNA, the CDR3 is TGTGCCAGCAGTCACACGGGACAGGGAAAAAACATTCAGTACTTC.

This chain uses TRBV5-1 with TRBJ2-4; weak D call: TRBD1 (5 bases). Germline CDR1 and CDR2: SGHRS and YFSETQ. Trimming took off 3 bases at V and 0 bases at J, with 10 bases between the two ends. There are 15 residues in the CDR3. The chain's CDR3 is CASSSRQRAKNIQYF. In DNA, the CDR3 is TGCGCCAGCAGCTCCCGACAGAGAGCCAAAAACATTCAGTACTTC.

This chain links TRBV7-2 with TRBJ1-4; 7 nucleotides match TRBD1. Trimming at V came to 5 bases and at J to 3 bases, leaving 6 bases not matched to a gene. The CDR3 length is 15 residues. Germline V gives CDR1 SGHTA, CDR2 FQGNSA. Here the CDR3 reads CASSKEGQSNEKLFF. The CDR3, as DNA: TGTGCCAGCAGCAAAGAGGGACAGTCTAATGAAAAACTGTTTTTT.

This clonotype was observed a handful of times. The CDR3 is CASSQKGTSDLETQYF. The CDR3 DNA follows: TGTGCCAGCAGCCAGAAAGGGACTAGCGACTTAGAGACCCAGTACTTC. The chain uses TRBV4-2 and TRBJ2-5; 10 positions agree with TRBD2. The CDR3 is 16 residues long. Looked up from germline, CDR1 is LGHNA and CDR2 is YNFKEQ. The V segment lost 3 bases and the J segment 4 bases; nucleotides outside the gene matches: 8.

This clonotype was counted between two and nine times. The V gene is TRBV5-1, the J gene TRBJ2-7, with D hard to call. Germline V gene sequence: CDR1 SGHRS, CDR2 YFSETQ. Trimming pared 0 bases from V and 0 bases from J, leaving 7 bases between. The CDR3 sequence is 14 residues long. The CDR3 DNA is TGCGCCAGCAGCTTGGTGGAGAGCTCCTACGAGCAGTACTTC. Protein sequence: CASSLVESSYEQYF.